This TCR beta chain stems from a study of T cell responses to AZD1222 COVID-19 vaccine. As for this clone: Its antigen remains unidentified.

This CDR3 is 17 amino acids long. Germline V CDR1 and CDR2: SGHRS, YFSETQ. With V trimmed by 4 bases and J by 4 bases, 6 bases remained unmatched. Study-level results: A mostly white British donor set with more females was recruited, and clonal diversity was possibly underestimated. An increase in Spike-specific TCR breadth and depth was observed after two AZD1222 doses.

The assay was immunoSEQ multiplex PCR, and TCRdb's table has in-frame clones only and misses some. The profile covers about 150,000 clones, with more than 70% appearing a single time and around 2.3% taken by the ten largest. This TCR derives from an adult in good health. Sample: peripheral blood, taken on day 0 of AZD1222 vaccination. This sequence joins TRBV5-1 and TRBJ2-6; 12 bases fit TRBD2. In DNA form, the CDR3 reads TGCGCCAGCAGCCAGACTAGCGGGAGCCCGGGGGCCAACGTCCTGACTTTC. It specifies CASSQTSGSPGANVLTF.